This T cell receptor (beta chain) was sequenced for a study of cytomegalovirus exposure and HLA in healthy donors. Findings of the study overall: Published work reported that the classifier diagnosed cytomegalovirus status with high specificity and sensitivity.

To note about this clone: The antigen is unknown.

The PCR used 60 Vbeta and 13 Jbeta primers. Produced via immunoSEQ multiplex PCR; TCRdb's table is partial and in-frame only. The data show approximately 190,000 clones, with more than 65% seen just once and around 6% held by the top ten. Trimming shortened V by 4 bases and J by 8 bases, and 15 bases separated the two germline ends. CDR3 size: 13 residues. Germline V gene lookup returns CDR1 SGHNT and CDR2 YYREEE (reference sequence). The rearrangement uses TRBV5-4 and TRBJ1-1; D is unclear. The clonotype originates from a woman in her 30s in good health and CMV-seropositive. Material: PBMCs. The CDR3 coding sequence is TGTGCCAGCAGCCCCCTCTCGTCACACGAAGCTTTCTTT. It specifies CASSPLSSHEAFF.